Listed below are T cell receptor beta chains from one sample, sequenced in a study of OX40 agonist ivuxolimab in advanced cancers. Measured with immunoSEQ multiplex PCR; TCRdb has only the in-frame clones, and not every one. The table includes roughly 74,000 clones, 85% to 95% detected once. Material: CD4+ or CD8+ T cells sorted from blood, obtained in a trial of the OX40 agonist ivuxolimab. The receptors come from an adult with an advanced solid tumor such as melanoma, head and neck, liver or kidney cancer. The CDR3 runs from the conserved cysteine through the conserved F or W. D genes are given only for firm matches. Some rows mark clone size as missing; the rest say once, few, many or name a class of expanded clone.

CALEYRGAGAFF | TGTGCCCTGGAATATAGGGGGGCCGGGGCTTTCTTT | TRBJ1-1 | TRBV30 | NA | few
CASSLGGKTEAFF | TGTGCCAGCAGTTTGGGGGGGAAAACTGAAGCTTTCTTT | TRBJ1-1 | TRBV27 | NA | NA
CASSRKSGAYNEQFF | TGCGCCAGCAGCCGCAAGTCCGGGGCCTACAATGAGCAGTTCTTC | TRBJ2-1 | TRBV4-3 | NA | NA
CASSLQDGSNTGELFF | TGTGCCAGCAGTCTACAGGACGGATCGAACACCGGGGAGCTGTTTTTT | TRBJ2-2 | TRBV27 | NA | once
CASSFLGGQGETQYF | TGTGCCAGCAGCTTTCTGGGTGGACAGGGTGAGACCCAGTACTTC | TRBJ2-5 | TRBV7-3 | TRBD1 | NA
CASSVGLAGPSTDTQYF | TGTGCCAGCAGCGTAGGTTTAGCGGGGCCCAGCACAGATACGCAGTATTTT | TRBJ2-3 | TRBV9 | TRBD2 | NA
CASSSRATYEQYF | TGTGCCAGCAGCTCCCGGGCCACCTACGAGCAGTACTTC | TRBJ2-7 | TRBV7-2 | NA | NA
CASSEGTSSLNEQFF | TGTGCCAGCAGCGAGGGGACTAGTTCCTTGAATGAGCAGTTCTTC | TRBJ2-1 | TRBV9 | TRBD2 | NA
CASSESGNGPDTQYF | TGTGCCAGCAGCGAAAGCGGGAACGGGCCAGATACGCAGTATTTT | TRBJ2-3 | TRBV9 | TRBD2 | NA
CASGLWQTLNYGYTF | TGTGCTAGTGGTTTATGGCAAACTCTTAACTATGGCTACACCTTC | TRBJ1-2 | TRBV12-5 | NA | NA
CASSSRGTSGGTDTQYF | TGTGCCAGCAGCTCCCGAGGGACTAGCGGGGGGACAGATACGCAGTATTTT | TRBJ2-3 | TRBV13 | TRBD2 | once
CASSERTGISNQPQHF | TGTGCCAGCAGTGAACGAACAGGTATAAGCAATCAGCCCCAGCATTTT | TRBJ1-5 | TRBV2 | NA | NA